The entry below gives a single TCR beta chain sequence along with its context. Its target is unknown. These data come from a study of molecular identifiers for immune sequencing clone quantification. Study-wide results and caveats: Clones with over 20 RNA copies captured over 98% of effector molecules but under 1% of naive ones.

CDR3 size: 17 residues. Losses at the gene ends were 4 bases for V and 5 bases for J; bases not matched to a gene: 6. Per the germline V gene, CDR1 is MGHRA and CDR2 is YSYEKL. TCRdb re-called the PCR reads through MiXCR, storing one row per CDR3 protein. Of roughly 93,000 distinct CDR3 sequences in the sample, around 19% were seen once. The receptor was isolated from a human donor in good health. Some libraries in this study had Jurkat cell RNA spiked in. The V call is TRBV4-1, the J call TRBJ2-1, with 15 bases identical to TRBD2. Sequenced sample: naive CD8+ T cells from blood, with Jurkat cell RNA spiked in. Subset here: FACS-sorted CD8+CD4-CCR7+CD45RA+ naive T cells. CDR3 DNA: TGCGCCAGCAGCCCGGGACTAGCGGGAGGTTTTCACAATGAGCAGTTCTTC. The encoded protein is CASSPGLAGGFHNEQFF.